Below, 2 T cell receptor beta chains from the same sample are listed, as sequenced in a study of shared clonotypes between healthy human individuals. Sequenced by immunoSEQ multiplex PCR; TCRdb stores in-frame clones only, minus some. The sample holds about 520,000 clones, 81% seen once. Material: PBMCs. The source of these receptors is a woman between 40 and 50 years old in good health. Some clones in this sample may be carry-over from other donors' samples.

The genes are TRBV9 and TRBJ2-2; TRBD1 agrees at 10 bases. Trimming at V came to 1 base and at J to 7 bases, leaving 4 bases not matched to a gene. There are 15 residues in the CDR3. The germline gives CDR1 SGDLS, CDR2 YYNGEE. The CDR3 nucleotides are TGTGCCAGCAGCGTACGGGACAGGGGTGGCGGGGAGCTGTTTTTT. Residues: CASSVRDRGGGELFF. Variable domain in full (rest from reference TRBV9 and TRBJ2-2): DSGVTQTPKHLITATGQRVTLRCSPRSGDLSVYWYQQSLDQGLQFLIQYYNGEERAKGNILERFSAQQFPDLHSELNLSSLELGDSALYFCASSVRDRGGGELFFGEGSRLTVL.

Comments on this clone: This may come from a read error, since a much larger clone is one base off. The rearrangement uses TRBV19 and TRBJ2-7; TRBD2 matches at 8 bases. Germline V gene sequence: CDR1 LNHDA, CDR2 SQIVND (reference sequence). This CDR3 contains 15 residues. Trimming took 4 bases from V and 3 from J; bases not matched to a gene: 8. CDR3 protein: CASSRGLVRNYEQYF. CDR3 bases: TGTGCCAGTAGTAGGGGACTAGTGAGAAACTACGAGCAGTACTTC.